This entry lists 8 T cell receptor beta chains sequenced from one sample in a study of blood T cell repertoires in COVID-19. Using immunoSEQ multiplex PCR, the repertoire was profiled, and TCRdb retains in-frame clones only, with some absent. The table includes 150,000 to 200,000 clones, approximately 88% detected once. Sequenced sample: peripheral blood. The receptors were gathered from a woman aged 30 to 39 with acute or convalescent COVID-19.

The chain employs TRBV21-1 and TRBJ1-1. TRBV21-1 is described as a pseudogene. The CDR3 totals 16 residues. This chain's CDR3 is CASSKVGGTMNTEAFF. CDR3 nucleotides: TGTGCCAGCAGCAAAGTTGGGGGGACTATGAACACTGAAGCTTTCTTT.

This chain connects TRBV10-3 to TRBJ2-7, with no clear D. Germline V gene data show CDR1 as ENHRY and CDR2 as SYGVKD. The V and J ends lost 11 bases and 4 bases respectively, with 12 bases between them. The CDR3 is 11 residues long. CDR3 residues: CADQVRYEQYF. Written as DNA, the CDR3 is TGTGCCGATCAGGTTAGATACGAGCAGTACTTC.

There are a few counts of this clone. This chain joins TRBV6-6 and TRBJ2-5, with 12 bases aligning to TRBD2. The V and J ends lost 6 bases and 3 bases, in that order; junction bases with no gene match: 8. The CDR3 is made up of 16 amino acids. The germline CDR1 and CDR2 sequences are MNHNY and SVGAGI (reference sequence). Written as DNA, the CDR3 is TGTGCCAGCAGCCGAGGGAGACTAGCGGGAGAAGAGACCCAGTACTTC. It yields the protein CASSRGRLAGEETQYF.

This clone was detected only once. This sequence joins TRBV5-1 and TRBJ1-4; 7 bases are a match to TRBD1. The V and J ends lost 2 bases and 5 bases, in that order; junction bases with no gene match: 6. The CDR3 is 15 amino acids. Germline V gene data show CDR1 as SGHRS and CDR2 as YFSETQ. CDR3 nucleotides: TGCGCCAGCAGCTTCCAGGGACAGCCGAATGAAAAACTGTTTTTT. It translates to CASSFQGQPNEKLFF.

This rearrangement joins TRBV4-2 to TRBJ2-1; TRBD1 agrees at 7 bases. Germline loops: CDR1 LGHNA, CDR2 YNFKEQ. The CDR3 is 16 residues long. The V segment lost 0 bases and the J segment 3 bases; nucleotides outside the gene matches: 5. The CDR3 region is CASSQDQGQNYNEQFF. The CDR3 DNA reads TGTGCCAGCAGCCAAGATCAGGGACAGAACTACAATGAGCAGTTCTTC.

J is TRBJ2-5 and V is TRBV5-6; tentatively, D is TRBD1 (6 bases). Trimming left V 6 bases short and J 5 bases short, with 23 bases between. This CDR3 comprises 16 residues. From germline, CDR1 is SGHDT and CDR2 YYEEEE. The CDR3 nucleotides are TGTGCCAGCACAGTTTTCTGGGGGCCGAATGGGGAGACCCAGTACTTC. Translated, it gives CASTVFWGPNGETQYF.

The chain uses TRBV2 and TRBJ1-6, with D uncertain. Trimming pared 4 bases from V and 5 bases from J, leaving 12 bases between. CDR3 length: 15 amino acids. Germline V gene lookup returns CDR1 SNHLY and CDR2 FYNNEI. The CDR3 region is CASSARVTDNSPLHF. The CDR3 DNA reads TGTGCCAGCAGTGCCCGGGTCACCGATAATTCACCCCTCCACTTT.

This clone was seen just once. The chain recombines TRBV6-5 with TRBJ1-2; D is perhaps TRBD1 (6 bases). Germline V gives CDR1 MNHEY, CDR2 SVGAGI. V lost 10 bases and J 8 bases, leaving 17 bases between the germline ends. The CDR3 spans 12 residues. CDR3 region: CATQTGRGGYTF. DNA for the CDR3: TGTGCCACACAGACAGGCAGAGGCGGCTACACCTTC.